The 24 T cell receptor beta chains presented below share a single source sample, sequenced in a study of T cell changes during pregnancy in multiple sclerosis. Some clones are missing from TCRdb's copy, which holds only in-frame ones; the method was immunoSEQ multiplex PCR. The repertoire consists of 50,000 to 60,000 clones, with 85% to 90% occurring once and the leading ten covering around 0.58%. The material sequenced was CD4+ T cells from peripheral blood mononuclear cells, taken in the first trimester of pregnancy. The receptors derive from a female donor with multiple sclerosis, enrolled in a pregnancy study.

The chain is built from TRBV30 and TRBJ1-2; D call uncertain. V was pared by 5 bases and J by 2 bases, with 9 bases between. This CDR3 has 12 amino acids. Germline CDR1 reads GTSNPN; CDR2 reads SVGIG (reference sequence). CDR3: CAWVEGNYGYTF. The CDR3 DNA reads TGTGCCTGGGTGGAGGGAAACTATGGCTACACCTTC.

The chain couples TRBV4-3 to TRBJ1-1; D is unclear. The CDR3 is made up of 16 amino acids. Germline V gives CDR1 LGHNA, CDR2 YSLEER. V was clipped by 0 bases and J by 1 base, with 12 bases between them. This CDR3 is CASSQERSVRNTEAFF. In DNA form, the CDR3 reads TGCGCCAGCAGCCAAGAGCGGTCGGTCAGGAACACTGAAGCTTTCTTT.

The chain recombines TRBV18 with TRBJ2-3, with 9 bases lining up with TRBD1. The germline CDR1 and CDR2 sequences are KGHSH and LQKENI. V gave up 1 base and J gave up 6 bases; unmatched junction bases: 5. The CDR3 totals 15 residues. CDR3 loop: CASSPRTGAFDTQYF. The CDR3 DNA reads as TGTGCCAGCTCACCACGGACAGGGGCGTTTGATACGCAGTATTTT.

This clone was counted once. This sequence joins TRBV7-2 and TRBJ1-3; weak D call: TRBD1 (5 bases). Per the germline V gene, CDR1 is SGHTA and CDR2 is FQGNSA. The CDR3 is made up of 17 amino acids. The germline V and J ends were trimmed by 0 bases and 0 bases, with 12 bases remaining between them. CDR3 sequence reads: CASSLASGPRSGNTIYF. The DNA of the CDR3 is TGTGCCAGCAGCTTAGCGTCAGGGCCTCGCTCTGGAAACACCATATATTTT. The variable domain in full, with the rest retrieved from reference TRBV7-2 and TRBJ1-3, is GAGVSQSPSNKVTEKGKDVELRCDPISGHTALYWYRQSLGQGLEFLIYFQGNSAPDKSGLPSDRFSAERTGGSVSTLTIQRTQQEDSAVYLCASSLASGPRSGNTIYFGEGSWLTVV.

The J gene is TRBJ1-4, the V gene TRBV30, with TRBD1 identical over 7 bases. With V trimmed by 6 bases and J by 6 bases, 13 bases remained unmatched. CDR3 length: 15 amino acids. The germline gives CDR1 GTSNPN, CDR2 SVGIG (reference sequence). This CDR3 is CACTPSGTVDEKLFF. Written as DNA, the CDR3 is TGTGCCTGCACCCCGTCAGGGACAGTGGATGAAAAACTGTTTTTT. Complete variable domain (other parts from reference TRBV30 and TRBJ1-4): SQTIHQWPATLVQPVGSPLSLECTVEGTSNPNLYWYRQAAGRGLQLLFYSVGIGQISSEVPQNLSASRPQDRQFILSSKKLLLSDSGFYLCACTPSGTVDEKLFFGSGTQLSVL.

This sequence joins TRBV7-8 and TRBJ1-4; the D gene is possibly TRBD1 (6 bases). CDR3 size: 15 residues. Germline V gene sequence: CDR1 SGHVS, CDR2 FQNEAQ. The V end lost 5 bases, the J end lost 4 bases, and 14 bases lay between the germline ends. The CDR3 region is CASSAYRAFNEKLFF. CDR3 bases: TGTGCCAGCAGCGCCTACAGGGCCTTTAATGAAAAACTGTTTTTT.

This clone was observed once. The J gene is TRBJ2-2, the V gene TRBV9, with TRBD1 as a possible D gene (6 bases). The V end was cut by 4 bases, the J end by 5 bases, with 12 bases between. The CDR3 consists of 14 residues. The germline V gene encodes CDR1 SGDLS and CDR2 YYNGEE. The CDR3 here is CASSTQGLTGELFF. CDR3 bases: TGTGCCAGCAGCACACAGGGTCTTACCGGGGAGCTGTTTTTT.

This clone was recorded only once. The CDR3 region has the DNA TGCGCCAGCAGCCAAGCCGGGCGGACAGGGGGCGATGATGGCTACACCTTC. Translating gives CASSQAGRTGGDDGYTF. The rearrangement links TRBV4-1 to TRBJ1-2, with 11 bases fitting TRBD1. Trimming took 1 base from V and 6 from J; bases not matched to a gene: 10. CDR3 size: 17 residues. Germline values: CDR1 MGHRA, CDR2 YSYEKL.

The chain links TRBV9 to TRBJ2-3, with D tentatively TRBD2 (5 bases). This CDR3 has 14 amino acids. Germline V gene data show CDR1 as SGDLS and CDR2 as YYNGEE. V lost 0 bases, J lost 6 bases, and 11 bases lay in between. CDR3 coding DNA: TGTGCCAGCAGCGTAGTTTCGGGAACGGATACGCAGTATTTT. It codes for CASSVVSGTDTQYF.

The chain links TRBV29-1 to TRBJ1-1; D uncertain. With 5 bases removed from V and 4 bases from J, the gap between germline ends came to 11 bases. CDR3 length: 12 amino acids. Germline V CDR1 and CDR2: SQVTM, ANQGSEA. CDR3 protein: CSVSGARTEAFF. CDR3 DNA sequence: TGCAGCGTTTCAGGTGCTCGCACTGAAGCTTTCTTT.

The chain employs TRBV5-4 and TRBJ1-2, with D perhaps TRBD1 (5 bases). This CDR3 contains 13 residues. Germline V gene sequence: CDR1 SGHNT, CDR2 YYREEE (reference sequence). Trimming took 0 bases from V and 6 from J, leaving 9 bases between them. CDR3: CASSLGQGNGYTF. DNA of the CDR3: TGTGCCAGCAGCTTGGGGCAGGGAAATGGCTACACCTTC.

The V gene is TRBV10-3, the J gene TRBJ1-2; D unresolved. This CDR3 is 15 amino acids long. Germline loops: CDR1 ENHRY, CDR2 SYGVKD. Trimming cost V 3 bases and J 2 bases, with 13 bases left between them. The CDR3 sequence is CAISEPGKENYGYTF. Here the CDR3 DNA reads TGTGCCATCAGTGAACCGGGGAAAGAGAACTATGGCTACACCTTC.

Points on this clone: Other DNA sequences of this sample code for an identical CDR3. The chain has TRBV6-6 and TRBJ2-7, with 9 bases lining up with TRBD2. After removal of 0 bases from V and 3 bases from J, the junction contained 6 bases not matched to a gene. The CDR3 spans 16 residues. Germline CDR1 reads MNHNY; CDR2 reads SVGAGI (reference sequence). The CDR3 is CASSYSGRGGFYEQYF. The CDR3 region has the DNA TGTGCCAGCAGTTACTCAGGGCGGGGGGGATTCTACGAGCAGTACTTC.

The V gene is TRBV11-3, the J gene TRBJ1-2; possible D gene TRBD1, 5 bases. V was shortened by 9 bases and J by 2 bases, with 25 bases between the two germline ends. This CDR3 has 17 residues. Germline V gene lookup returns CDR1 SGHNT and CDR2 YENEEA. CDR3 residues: CASAGSFTGTANYGYTF. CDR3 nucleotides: TGTGCCAGTGCAGGAAGCTTTACAGGAACAGCGAACTATGGCTACACCTTC. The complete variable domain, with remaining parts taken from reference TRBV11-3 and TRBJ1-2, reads EAGVVQSPRYKIIEKKQPVAFWCNPISGHNTLYWYLQNLGQGPELLIRYENEEAVDDSQLPKDRFSAERLKGVDSTLKIQPAELGDSAVYLCASAGSFTGTANYGYTFGSGTRLTVV.

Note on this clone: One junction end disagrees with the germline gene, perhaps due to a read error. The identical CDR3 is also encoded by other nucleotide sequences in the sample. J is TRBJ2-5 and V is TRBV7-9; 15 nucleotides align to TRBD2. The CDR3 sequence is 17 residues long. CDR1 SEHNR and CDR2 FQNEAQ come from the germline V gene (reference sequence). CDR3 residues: CASSSPGLAGGQETQYF. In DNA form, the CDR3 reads TGCGCCAGCAGTTCCCCGGGACTAGCGGGGGGACAAGAGACCCAGTACTTC.

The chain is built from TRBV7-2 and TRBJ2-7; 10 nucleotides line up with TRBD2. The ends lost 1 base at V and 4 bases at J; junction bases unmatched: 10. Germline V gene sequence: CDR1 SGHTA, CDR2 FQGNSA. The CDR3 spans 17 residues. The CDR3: CASSLEASGSAVYEQYF. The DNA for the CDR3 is TGTGCCAGCAGCTTAGAGGCTAGCGGGAGTGCAGTGTACGAGCAGTACTTC. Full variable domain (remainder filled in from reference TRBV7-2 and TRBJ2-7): GAGVSQSPSNKVTEKGKDVELRCDPISGHTALYWYRQSLGQGLEFLIYFQGNSAPDKSGLPSDRFSAERTGGSVSTLTIQRTQQEDSAVYLCASSLEASGSAVYEQYFGPGTRLTVT.

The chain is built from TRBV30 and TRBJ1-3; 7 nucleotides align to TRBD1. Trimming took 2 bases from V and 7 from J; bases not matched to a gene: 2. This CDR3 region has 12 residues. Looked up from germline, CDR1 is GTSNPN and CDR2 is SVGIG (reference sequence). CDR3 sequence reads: CAWSPGGNTIYF. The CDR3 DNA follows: TGTGCCTGGAGTCCAGGGGGGAACACCATATATTTT.

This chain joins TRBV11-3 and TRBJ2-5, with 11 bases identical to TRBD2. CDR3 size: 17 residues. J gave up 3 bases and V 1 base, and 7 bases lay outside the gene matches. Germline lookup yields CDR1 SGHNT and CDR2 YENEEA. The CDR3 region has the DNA TGTGCCAGCAGCTTAGGTGCCCCGGGACTAGCGGAAGAGACCCAGTACTTC. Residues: CASSLGAPGLAEETQYF.

For the CDR3, the DNA is TGTGCCATCAAGAGACAGGAGAACACTGAAGCTTTCTTT. It is translated as CAIKRQENTEAFF. The chain recombines TRBV10-3 with TRBJ1-1; tentative D call: TRBD1 (6 bases). This CDR3 spans 13 amino acids. With 7 bases removed from V and 1 base from J, the gap between germline ends came to 10 bases. From germline, CDR1 is ENHRY and CDR2 SYGVKD.

The CDR3 sequence is CASSPASISSYNSPLHF. CDR3 nucleotide sequence: TGTGCCAGCTCACCAGCATCGATTAGCTCCTATAATTCACCCCTCCACTTT. V gene TRBV18 combines with J gene TRBJ1-6; D ambiguous. In germline, CDR1 is KGHSH, CDR2 LQKENI. The CDR3 length is 17 residues. Trimming removed 2 bases from V and 0 bases from J, with 11 bases in between. Supplemented by reference TRBV18 and TRBJ1-6, the full variable domain reads NAGVMQNPRHLVRRRGQEARLRCSPMKGHSHVYWYRQLPEEGLKFMVYLQKENIIDESGMPKERFSAEFPKEGPSILRIQQVVRGDSAAYFCASSPASISSYNSPLHFGNGTRLTVT.

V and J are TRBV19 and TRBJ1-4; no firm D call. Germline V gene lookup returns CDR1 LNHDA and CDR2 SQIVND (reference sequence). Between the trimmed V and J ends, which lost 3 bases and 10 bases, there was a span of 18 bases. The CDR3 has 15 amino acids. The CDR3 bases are TGTGCCAGTAGTATCGGGGATCCTCGATTTGGAAAACTGTTTTTT. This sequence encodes CASSIGDPRFGKLFF.

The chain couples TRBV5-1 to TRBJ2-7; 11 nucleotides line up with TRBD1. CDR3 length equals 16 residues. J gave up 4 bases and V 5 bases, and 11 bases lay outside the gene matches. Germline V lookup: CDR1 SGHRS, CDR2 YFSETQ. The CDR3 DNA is TGCGCCAGCAGGTCCGCAGCGGGACAGGGGGATTACGAGCAGTACTTC. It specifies CASRSAAGQGDYEQYF.

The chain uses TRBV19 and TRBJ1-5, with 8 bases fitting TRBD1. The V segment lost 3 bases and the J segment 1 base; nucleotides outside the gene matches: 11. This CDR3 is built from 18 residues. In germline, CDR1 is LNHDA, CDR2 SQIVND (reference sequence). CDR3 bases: TGTGCCAGTAGTATCCAGCCTACAGGACAGGGCAGCAATCAGCCCCAGCATTTT. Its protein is CASSIQPTGQGSNQPQHF.

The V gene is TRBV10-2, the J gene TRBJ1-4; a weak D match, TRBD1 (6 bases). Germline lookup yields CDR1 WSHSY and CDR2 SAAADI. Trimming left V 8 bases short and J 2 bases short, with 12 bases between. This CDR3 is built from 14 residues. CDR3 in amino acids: CASLQGGTNEKLFF. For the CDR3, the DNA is TGCGCCAGCCTACAGGGAGGGACTAATGAAAAACTGTTTTTT.